These 18 T cell receptor beta chains were all obtained from the same sample, sequenced in a study of cytomegalovirus exposure and HLA in healthy donors. The data were produced by immunoSEQ multiplex PCR, yet TCRdb's version contains in-frame clones alone and is incomplete. Here the sample spans 68,000 or so clones, approximately 97% being singletons. Source material: PBMCs. The receptors derive from a man in his late teens or twenties in good health and CMV-seronegative.

The chain uses TRBV7-9 and TRBJ2-6; no reliable D call. V was shortened by 0 bases and J by 1 base, with 7 bases between the two germline ends. CDR1 SEHNR and CDR2 FQNEAQ come from the germline V gene (reference sequence). The CDR3 has 16 amino acids. CDR3 residues: CASSLAYGSGANVLTF. DNA of the CDR3: TGTGCCAGCAGCTTAGCATACGGGTCTGGGGCCAACGTCCTGACTTTC.

V gene TRBV29-1 combines with J gene TRBJ1-2; D is ambiguous. This CDR3 comprises 14 residues. The V and J ends lost 0 bases and 6 bases respectively, with 14 bases between them. The germline gives CDR1 SQVTM, CDR2 ANQGSEA. The CDR3 region has the DNA TGCAGCGTTGAAGATCACGTCCGGAGCCATGGCTACACCTTC. It specifies CSVEDHVRSHGYTF.

The V and J genes are TRBV6-1 and TRBJ1-1, with a tentative D call TRBD1 (6 bases). The V and J ends lost 6 bases and 6 bases respectively, with 20 bases between them. The germline V gene encodes CDR1 MNHNS and CDR2 SASEGT. This CDR3 has 15 amino acids. The CDR3 protein is CASSRTTGIKAEAFF. The DNA for the CDR3 is TGTGCCAGCAGCCGCACTACAGGGATCAAGGCTGAAGCTTTCTTT.

Only one count was recorded for this clone. This chain joins TRBV6-6 and TRBJ1-1; 9 bases agree with TRBD1. V lost 6 bases, J lost 0 bases, and 8 bases stayed unmatched. Germline assignment: CDR1 MNHNY and CDR2 SVGAGI (reference sequence). The CDR3 runs to 16 residues. CDR3 sequence: CASRGTGGIVNTEAFF. CDR3 sequence (DNA): TGTGCCAGCAGAGGAACAGGGGGCATCGTGAACACTGAAGCTTTCTTT.

The CDR3 nucleotides read TGTGCCAGCAGCTTCCCACTAGCGGCTAGCACAGATACGCAGTATTTT. As protein: CASSFPLAASTDTQYF. The chain recombines TRBV7-9 with TRBJ2-3; the match to TRBD2 covers 8 bases. Germline V gene sequence: CDR1 SEHNR, CDR2 FQNEAQ (reference sequence). Trimming at V came to 3 bases and at J to 0 bases, leaving 5 bases not matched to a gene. The CDR3 extends over 16 amino acids.

This clone showed up just once. The rearrangement uses TRBV7-9 and TRBJ2-5, with no clear D. CDR3 size: 13 residues. The V end lost 6 bases, the J end lost 5 bases, and 13 bases lay between the germline ends. The germline V gene encodes CDR1 SEHNR and CDR2 FQNEAQ (reference sequence). CDR3: CASSTLVQETQYF. In nucleotides, the CDR3 is TGTGCCAGCAGTACCCTGGTCCAGGAGACCCAGTACTTC.

This clone occurred once. The chain's CDR3 is CASSLGARGAGYEQYF. CDR3 nucleotides: TGTGCCAGCAGCTTAGGGGCCCGGGGGGCGGGCTACGAGCAGTACTTC. V is TRBV7-9 and J is TRBJ2-7, with D perhaps matching TRBD2 (7 bases). This CDR3 is 16 amino acids long. Germline V gene lookup returns CDR1 SEHNR and CDR2 FQNEAQ (reference sequence). Trimming cost V 1 base and J 3 bases, with 16 bases left between them.

The chain joins TRBV7-8 to TRBJ2-7, with TRBD2 matching 7 bases. CDR1 SGHVS and CDR2 FQNEAQ come from the germline V gene. V lost 5 bases, J lost 3 bases, and 4 bases stayed unmatched. CDR3 length equals 13 residues. CDR3 nucleotide sequence: TGTGCCAGCAGCGTCAGGGACTACTACGAGCAGTACTTC. The encoded protein is CASSVRDYYEQYF.

J is TRBJ1-5 and V is TRBV4-1; D remains ambiguous. This CDR3 is built from 16 residues. Trimming cost V 4 bases and J 1 base, with 14 bases left between them. Per the germline V gene, CDR1 is MGHRA and CDR2 is YSYEKL. The CDR3 nucleotides read TGCGCCAGCAGCCCTCAGGAAAGCAGAAGCAATCAGCCCCAGCATTTT. This codes for CASSPQESRSNQPQHF.

The J gene is TRBJ1-5, the V gene TRBV10-3, with D possibly being TRBD1 (6 bases). In germline, CDR1 is ENHRY, CDR2 SYGVKD. V was cut by 0 bases and J by 3 bases, with 9 bases left in between. This CDR3 is 15 amino acids long. DNA of the CDR3: TGTGCCATCAGTGAGTCTGGACAGCCCAATCAGCCCCAGCATTTT. It specifies CAISESGQPNQPQHF.

The chain recombines TRBV18 with TRBJ2-2; 8 bases line up with TRBD2. CDR3 size: 16 residues. Germline CDR1 is KGHSH and CDR2 is LQKENI. Germline trimming cut 6 bases from V and 6 bases from J; bases unmatched to any gene: 12. In DNA, the CDR3 is TGTGCCAGCTCCCACGGGGGGGCAGGGACCGCCGGGGAGCTGTTTTTT. This translates into CASSHGGAGTAGELFF.

The table lists this clone with a count of one. CDR3: CASSHTGGNTEAFF. Here the CDR3 DNA reads TGTGCCAGCAGCCATACAGGGGGTAACACTGAAGCTTTCTTT. The chain employs TRBV5-4 and TRBJ1-1, with 8 bases aligning to TRBD1. The CDR3 sequence is 14 residues long. The V segment lost 4 bases and the J segment 2 bases; nucleotides outside the gene matches: 4. Germline lookup yields CDR1 SGHNT and CDR2 YYREEE (reference sequence).

The chain links TRBV28 to TRBJ1-2, with a possible D match to TRBD1 (6 bases). The length of the CDR3 is 12 residues. Trimming cost V 6 bases and J 6 bases, with 11 bases left between them. CDR1 is MDHEN, CDR2 SYDVKM, per germline. The CDR3 DNA sequence: TGTGCCAGCAGCCCGGGACACCATGGCTACACCTTC. This gives the protein CASSPGHHGYTF.

The genes are TRBV11-2 and TRBJ2-7, with 9 positions matching TRBD1. The CDR3 sequence is 14 residues long. The V gene end was trimmed by 9 bases and the J gene end by 3 bases; junction bases not matched to a gene: 9. Germline V gene sequence: CDR1 SGHAT, CDR2 FQNNGV. The CDR3 loop is CASHRDRELYEQYF. As DNA, the CDR3 is TGTGCCAGTCACCGGGACAGGGAACTCTACGAGCAGTACTTC. The whole variable domain, filled in from reference TRBV11-2 and TRBJ2-7, reads EAGVAQSPRYKIIEKRQSVAFWCNPISGHATLYWYQQILGQGPKLLIQFQNNGVVDDSQLPKDRFSAERLKGVDSTLKIQPAKLEDSAVYLCASHRDRELYEQYFGPGTRLTVT.

This clone was counted a few times. This sequence joins TRBV5-6 and TRBJ2-3; maybe TRBD1 (5 bases). In germline, CDR1 is SGHDT, CDR2 YYEEEE. This CDR3 contains 13 residues. Trimming removed 2 bases from V and 5 bases from J, with 9 bases in between. The CDR3 DNA is TGTGCCAGCAGCTTAAAAGGGGTAGATACGCAGTATTTT. Protein sequence: CASSLKGVDTQYF.

This rearrangement joins TRBV29-1 to TRBJ1-1; D possibly corresponds to TRBD1 (6 bases). Trimming pared 5 bases from V and 1 base from J, leaving 14 bases between. Looked up from germline, CDR1 is SQVTM and CDR2 is ANQGSEA. CDR3 length: 14 amino acids. The CDR3 DNA follows: TGCAGCGTTCTCTCAGGGGCGGGGAACACTGAAGCTTTCTTT. Translated: CSVLSGAGNTEAFF.

The V and J genes are TRBV4-1 and TRBJ1-6, with D uncertain. Germline V gene lookup returns CDR1 MGHRA and CDR2 YSYEKL. Trimming took off 5 bases at V and 8 bases at J, with 13 bases between the two ends. The CDR3 runs to 14 residues. CDR3 region: CASSFSRGDSPLHF. The DNA of the CDR3 is TGCGCCAGCAGCTTCAGCCGCGGTGATTCACCCCTCCACTTT.

The genes are TRBV11-2 and TRBJ1-1; 7 positions match TRBD1. The CDR3 runs 13 residues. CDR1 is SGHAT, CDR2 FQNNGV, per germline. J gave up 5 bases and V 4 bases, and 4 bases lay outside the gene matches. The CDR3 is CASSSQGITEAFF. The CDR3 DNA is TGTGCCAGCAGCTCACAGGGGATAACTGAAGCTTTCTTT.